This is a list of T cell receptor beta chains from one sample in a study of tumor and adjacent non-tumor tissue in lung cancer. Using its own MiXCR run on the multiplex PCR reads, TCRdb lists one record per CDR3 protein. The repertoire has more than 60,000 distinct CDR3 sequences, more than 60% of them found once; the top ten carry about an eighth. Sequenced sample: lung tumor tissue. The receptors here all came from a woman in her forties or fifties with non-small cell lung cancer. The CDR3 runs from the conserved cysteine through the conserved F or W. D genes are given only for firm matches. Rows give clone size only sometimes, using once, few, many, or a class for an expanded clone.

D	J	size	V	CDR3	DNA
.	TRBJ1-1	.	TRBV6-5	CANRRGESTEAFF	TGTGCCAACAGAAGGGGGGAGAGCACTGAAGCTTTCTTT
.	TRBJ2-5	.	TRBV6-6	CASSFSQGHETQYF	TGTGCCAGCAGTTTTAGCCAGGGGCATGAGACCCAGTACTTC
TRBD2	TRBJ2-1	.	TRBV24-1	CTTSDSLAGGFYNEQFF	TGTACCACCAGTGATTCCCTAGCGGGAGGCTTCTACAATGAGCAGTTCTTC
.	TRBJ2-1	.	TRBV6-5	CASIITNGSSNEQFF	TGTGCCAGCATCATTACTAACGGGAGTAGCAATGAGCAATTCTTC
TRBD2	TRBJ2-1	.	TRBV5-1	CASSLWGLAGGEQFF	TGTGCCAGCAGCTTGTGGGGACTAGCGGGAGGGGAGCAGTTCTTC
.	TRBJ2-1	.	TRBV4-2	CASSKEAGDPYNEQFF	TGTGCCAGCAGCAAAGAGGCAGGAGACCCCTACAATGAGCAGTTCTTC
.	TRBJ1-4	.	TRBV11-2	CASSLAGIKETLFF	TGTGCCAGCAGCTTAGCAGGGATTAAAGAAACGCTGTTTTTT
.	TRBJ2-7	.	TRBV7-8	CASSLVAGKNEQYF	TGTGCCAGCAGCTTAGTCGCGGGGAAGAATGAGCAGTACTTC
TRBD2	TRBJ2-1	medium-sized	TRBV6-1	CASRVAGGPSNEQFF	TGTGCCAGCAGAGTAGCGGGAGGGCCCTCCAATGAGCAGTTCTTC
.	TRBJ1-4	.	TRBV10-2	CASTGGAAEKLFF	TGCGCCAGCACTGGCGGGGCAGCTGAAAAACTGTTTTTT
TRBD1	TRBJ2-2	.	TRBV20-1	CSARRDSPGELLF	TGCAGTGCCAGACGGGACAGCCCCGGGGAGCTGCTTTTT
.	TRBJ1-4	.	TRBV6-1	CATWPYEKLFF	TGTGCTACCTGGCCATACGAAAAACTGTTTTTT
.	TRBJ2-7	many	TRBV10-3	CAISESVPAGAFEQYF	TGTGCCATCAGTGAGTCTGTCCCCGCTGGGGCGTTTGAGCAGTACTTC
TRBD1	TRBJ1-1	many	TRBV29-1	CSVVMRQGALNTEAFF	TGCAGCGTTGTAATGCGGCAGGGGGCCCTGAACACTGAAGCTTTCTTT
.	TRBJ2-1	many	TRBV20-1	CSARREETEQFF	TGCAGTGCTAGAAGGGAAGAGACTGAGCAGTTCTTC
.	TRBJ2-1	.	TRBV7-2	CASSLKSGSYNEQIF	TGTGCCAGCAGCTTAAAGTCGGGATCCTACAATGAGCAGATCTTC
.	TRBJ2-3	many	TRBV28	CASSLRSRQGGADTQYF	TGTGCCAGCAGTTTAAGATCCCGACAGGGAGGGGCAGATACGCAGTATTTT
TRBD2	TRBJ2-1	many	TRBV20-1	CSAPIPLAALSAYNEQFF	TGCAGTGCCCCGATCCCCCTAGCGGCTCTCTCCGCCTACAATGAGCAGTTCTTC
TRBD1	TRBJ1-5	.	TRBV4-1	CANSQGQGFNQPQHF	TGCGCCAACAGCCAGGGACAGGGGTTCAATCAGCCCCAGCATTTT
TRBD2	TRBJ2-4	.	TRBV10-1	CASRTPGVSGSKDIQYF	TGCGCCAGCAGGACCCCGGGGGTTAGCGGGAGCAAGGACATTCAGTACTTC
.	TRBJ2-3	.	TRBV11-2	CTSSFDGLSNQPQYF	TGTACCAGCAGCTTTGATGGATTGAGCAATCAGCCACAGTATTTT
.	TRBJ2-1	.	TRBV6-5	CTRGNKGLYNEQFF	TGTACCAGAGGTAATAAGGGGCTTTACAATGAGCAGTTCTTC
.	TRBJ1-2	.	TRBV10-2	CASSESRSNNGYIF	TGCGCCAGCAGTGAGAGCAGATCTAACAATGGCTACATCTTC
.	TRBJ2-2	.	TRBV4-1	CANSQEYTEGLFF	TGCGCCAACAGCCAAGAGTACACCGAGGGGCTGTTTTTT
TRBD2	TRBJ2-1	.	TRBV11-1	CVNSSGLAGGLQFF	TGTGTCAACAGTTCAGGACTAGCGGGAGGGTTGCAGTTCTTC
TRBD2	TRBJ2-1	once	TRBV29-1	CSLEVAGVSNEQFF	TGCAGCCTTGAGGTAGCGGGAGTGTCGAATGAGCAGTTCTTC
.	TRBJ1-5	many	TRBV28	CASGGNQPQHF	TGTGCCAGCGGGGGTAATCAGCCCCAGCATTTT
.	TRBJ2-3	medium-sized	TRBV29-1	CSGDMTPGPTDTQYF	TGCAGCGGGGACATGACCCCTGGACCTACAGATACGCAGTATTTT